This passage covers 2 T cell receptor beta chains from one sample sequenced in a study of radiation and T cells in renal cell carcinoma. Time point specified: blood 4 weeks post-SBRT, at nephrectomy. Described treatment: 15 Gy SBRT to primary tumor, nephrectomy 4 weeks later. Generated by immunoSEQ multiplex PCR, the TCRdb table keeps only in-frame clones and is missing some. The table records 150,000 to 200,000 clones, approximately 90% of them present only once. This material consisted of blood, taken from a patient whose treatment included radiotherapy and nephrectomy. All receptors come from a woman aged 45-59 years with renal cell carcinoma.

In regard to this clone: An end of the junction does not agree with germline; a read error may underlie this. The chain joins TRBV2 to TRBJ1-2; tentatively, D is TRBD1 (5 bases). This CDR3 region has 13 residues. Germline V lookup: CDR1 SNHLY, CDR2 FYNNEI. CDR3 residues: CASSGGLTAPYVF. In DNA, the CDR3 is TGTGCCAGCAGTGGGGGGTTGACGGCGCCTTACGTCTTC.

The chain combines TRBV11-2 with TRBJ2-3, with TRBD1 identical over 11 bases. Per the germline V gene, CDR1 is SGHAT and CDR2 is FQNNGV. The CDR3 totals 14 residues. With 4 bases clipped from V and 5 bases from J, the junction kept 2 bases outside the gene matches. The CDR3 region has the DNA TGTGCCAGCAGCTGGGACAGGGGGTTAGATACGCAGTATTTT. Translating gives CASSWDRGLDTQYF.